The clone carrying this TCR beta chain was observed a few times. Its antigen remains unidentified. Each cDNA molecule carried a unique molecular identifier. One entry per CDR3 protein results from TCRdb running MiXCR on the 5' RACE reads. The sample holds tens of thousands of distinct CDR3 sequences, around 10% seen once. The data stem from a study of early T cells in non-severe SARS-CoV-2 infection. On the study more broadly: Sequencing used unsorted whole-blood bulk RNA, so chains lack pairing.

Regarding the study as a whole: Clonotype matching in VDJdb favored anti-spike CD8 responses and did not capture private and CD4 specificities.

Sequencing input: whole blood. This receptor was taken from an adult who was a healthcare worker with PCR-confirmed SARS-CoV-2 infection or an uninfected control (not recorded which).

The CDR3 is CASSQEVGWEQYF. CDR3 DNA sequence: TGTGCCAGCAGCCAAGAGGTAGGGTGGGAGCAGTACTTC. The chain joins TRBV3-1 to TRBJ2-7; no definite D call. The CDR3 spans 13 residues. Germline-derived CDR1 and CDR2 are LGHDT and YNNKEL (reference sequence). With 0 bases removed from V and 7 bases from J, the gap between germline ends came to 10 bases.